This T cell receptor beta chain was observed in a study of T cells in women clearing cervical HPV infection. The overall study: Women with histologically confirmed HPV16-related CIN3 or worse, 2 with invasive cancer, served as cases. Blood came at first lesion visit for cases, post-clearance for controls. Overall study findings and caveats: Each sample's T-cell count was unknown, possibly confounding richness. Repertoire richness, not evenness, was significantly elevated in CIN3+ cases versus controls.

Worth noting for this clone: Its antigen is currently unknown. The read is 3 residues too short to cover the CDR3 end, so that end is filled in from the germline J gene.

This CDR3 is 13 amino acids long. Trimming pared 10 bases from V and 2 bases from J, leaving 14 bases between. Looked up from germline, CDR1 is WNHNN and CDR2 is SYGVQD (reference sequence). TCRdb's table, derived via immunoSEQ multiplex PCR, lists solely in-frame clones and lacks some. This repertoire includes 30,000 to 35,000 clones. This receptor was identified in a woman between 18 and 69 years old with a cervical HPV16 infection that either progressed to CIN3+ or cleared (not recorded which). The sequenced sample consisted of blood buffy coat. V is TRBV10-1 and J is TRBJ2-5; TRBD2 is a possible D gene (5 bases). The sequenced part of the CDR3 DNA is TGCGCCAACCCATCCGGGGATCAAGAGACC. Residues: CANPSGDQET. The entire CDR3 sequence reads CANPSGDQETQYF.